Listed below are T cell receptor beta chains from one sample, sequenced in a study of Ad26.COV2.S vaccination and SARS-CoV-2 variants. This table comes from immunoSEQ multiplex PCR, and its TCRdb copy is limited to in-frame clones, with some not included. The data hold more than 300,000 clones, with around 84% observed a single time. The source material was peripheral blood, sampled in a trial of Ad26.COV2.S vaccine versus placebo. These receptors were collected from a person between 18 and 65 years old who received the Ad26.COV2.S COVID-19 vaccine or a placebo. CDR3s include the opening cysteine and the closing phenylalanine or tryptophan. The order of the fields is V gene, clone size, D gene, J gene, CDR3 protein, CDR3 DNA. A D gene is named only where the DNA matches it firmly. Size is omitted from some rows. Given values are once, few, many or a class for expanded clones.

TRBV28,.,.,TRBJ1-3,CASTERGNTIYF,TGTGCCAGCACCGAGAGAGGAAACACCATATATTTT
TRBV14,.,.,TRBJ1-4,CASSSVSSNEKLFF,TGTGCCAGCAGCTCGGTTAGCAGTAATGAAAAACTGTTTTTT
TRBV5-8,.,.,TRBJ1-1,CASIGQTNTEAFF,TGTGCCAGCATCGGACAGACGAACACTGAAGCTTTCTTT
TRBV2,.,.,TRBJ1-1,CASSEAFTNTEAFF,TGTGCCAGCAGTGAAGCGTTTACCAACACTGAAGCTTTCTTT
TRBV15,.,.,TRBJ1-2,CATSRREGYTYGYTF,TGTGCCACCAGCAGGAGGGAGGGTTATACGTATGGCTACACCTTC
TRBV7-2,.,.,TRBJ1-2,CASSFRRPEGGYTF,TGTGCCAGCAGCTTCCGTCGACCCGAAGGGGGCTACACCTTC
TRBV5-6,.,TRBD2,TRBJ2-7,CASSLRLAGRSYEQYF,TGTGCCAGCAGCTTGAGGCTAGCGGGGCGCTCCTACGAGCAGTACTTC
TRBV29-1,.,TRBD1,TRBJ2-7,CSVEDPGQGAYEQYF,TGCAGCGTTGAAGACCCGGGACAGGGGGCCTACGAGCAGTACTTC
TRBV5-6,.,.,TRBJ2-1,CASSGDRGEQFF,TGTGCCAGCAGCGGAGATAGGGGTGAGCAGTTCTTC
TRBV7-2,.,TRBD1,TRBJ1-1,CASSLQGAVNTEAFF,TGTGCCAGCAGCTTACAGGGGGCCGTGAACACTGAAGCTTTCTTT
TRBV9,.,.,TRBJ2-7,CASSRDPGGRNEQYF,TGTGCCAGCTCCCGAGATCCCGGGGGGCGGAACGAGCAGTACTTC
TRBV4-2,.,.,TRBJ1-2,CASSQATGGSYGYTF,TGTGCCAGCAGCCAAGCTACGGGGGGGTCGTATGGCTACACCTTC
TRBV2,.,.,TRBJ2-5,CASSDSEAQETQYF,TGTGCCAGCAGTGACTCGGAAGCCCAAGAGACCCAGTACTTC
TRBV11-3,.,.,TRBJ2-1,CASSLNRDNEQFF,TGTGCCAGCAGCTTAAATCGGGACAATGAGCAGTTCTTC
TRBV30,.,.,TRBJ1-1,CAWSVVSVNTEAFF,TGTGCCTGGAGTGTAGTTTCAGTGAACACTGAAGCTTTCTTT
TRBV30,.,TRBD2,TRBJ2-1,CAWSGLAGGLWHEQFF,TGTGCCTGGAGTGGATTAGCGGGGGGGCTATGGCATGAGCAGTTCTTC
TRBV18,.,.,TRBJ2-7,CASSLETGGGSEQYF,TGTGCCAGCTCTCTTGAAACAGGGGGGGGATCCGAGCAGTACTTC
TRBV5-4,many,TRBD1,TRBJ1-4,CASGGTDEKLFF,TGTGCCAGCGGGGGGACAGATGAAAAACTGTTTTTT
TRBV6-6,.,TRBD2,TRBJ2-1,CASSYSLGDYFNEQFF,TGTGCCAGCAGTTACTCGCTAGGGGACTACTTCAATGAGCAGTTCTTC
TRBV6-2/TRBV6-3,.,TRBD2,TRBJ2-3,CASSFALGLAGSDTQYF,TGTGCCAGCAGTTTCGCTTTGGGACTAGCGGGGTCAGATACGCAGTATTTT
TRBV4-3,.,TRBD2,TRBJ2-1,CASSRTSGGSHEQFF,TGCGCCAGCAGCCGGACTAGCGGGGGGAGCCATGAGCAGTTCTTC
TRBV6-5,.,.,TRBJ1-2,CASSISPTVLGGYTF,TGTGCCAGCAGCATCTCCCCGACAGTTCTGGGTGGCTACACCTTC
TRBV6-2/TRBV6-3,.,TRBD2,TRBJ2-3,CASSRTGNIGLAGPTDTQYF,TGTGCCAGCAGCCGAACCGGGAATATCGGACTAGCGGGACCCACAGATACGCAGTATTTT
TRBV3-1/TRBV3-2,.,.,TRBJ2-3,CASRGPRTDTQYF,TGTGCCAGTCGAGGACCCCGCACAGATACGCAGTATTTT
TRBV18,.,TRBD1,TRBJ2-5,CASSPRDRARETQYF,TGTGCCAGCTCACCACGCGACAGGGCACGAGAGACCCAGTACTTC
TRBV3-1/TRBV3-2,.,.,TRBJ2-3,CASSHLRTGGTTDTQYF,TGTGCCAGCAGCCACCTAAGAACGGGGGGCACCACAGATACGCAGTATTTT